Presented here are 17 T cell receptor beta chains from one specimen sequenced in a study of blood T cell repertoires in COVID-19. Using immunoSEQ multiplex PCR, the repertoire was profiled, and TCRdb retains in-frame clones only, with some absent. Of about 250,000 clones detected, approximately 85% appear once; the ten largest clones hold just over 6.5%. The sample was PBMCs or T cells enriched from blood (not recorded which). Receptors originate from a woman between 45 and 60 years old who had been exposed to COVID-19.

This clone was seen just once. The rearrangement links TRBV7-2 to TRBJ2-1; D may be TRBD1 (7 bases). The CDR3 covers 15 residues. The germline V gene has CDR1 SGHTA and CDR2 FQGNSA. V was pared by 5 bases and J by 4 bases, with 15 bases between. CDR3 sequence reads: CASSPRGTGYNEQFF. Here the CDR3 DNA reads TGTGCCAGCAGCCCCAGGGGGACTGGATACAATGAGCAGTTCTTC.

The chain carries TRBV27 and TRBJ1-4; D not resolved. CDR1 and CDR2 (germline): MNHEY, SMNVEV (reference sequence). CDR3 length: 14 residues. V was shortened by 2 bases and J by 8 bases, with 12 bases between the two germline ends. The DNA for the CDR3 is TGTGCCAGCAGTTTAATGGGTGGGGAGGAAAAACTGTTTTTT. Its translation is CASSLMGGEEKLFF.

This rearrangement joins TRBV7-9 to TRBJ2-7; 10 bases align to TRBD1. CDR1 is SEHNR, CDR2 FQNEAQ, per germline (reference sequence). The V and J ends lost 0 bases and 4 bases, in that order; junction bases with no gene match: 3. There are 15 residues in the CDR3. CDR3 bases: TGTGCCAGCAGCTTAGCGGGACAGGGGTGGTACGAGCAGTACTTC. Translation gives CASSLAGQGWYEQYF.

The gene calls are TRBV5-6 and TRBJ2-1; no firm D call. V was pared by 3 bases and J by 10 bases, with 17 bases between. The CDR3 is 14 residues long. CDR1 is SGHDT, CDR2 YYEEEE, per germline. CDR3 region: CASSYEARFKEQFF. The CDR3 DNA follows: TGTGCCAGCAGCTACGAGGCCAGATTTAAGGAGCAGTTCTTC.

The chain combines TRBV11-2 with TRBJ1-1; no definite D call. The CDR3 consists of 13 residues. The V end was cut by 4 bases, the J end by 8 bases, with 14 bases between. Germline V CDR1 and CDR2: SGHAT, FQNNGV. CDR3 in amino acids: CASSSTTGLEAFF. The CDR3 DNA reads as TGTGCCAGCAGCTCGACTACGGGATTAGAAGCTTTCTTT.

This clone was counted a single time. The chain couples TRBV7-9 to TRBJ1-1; D not resolved. Deletions cut 0 bases from V and 4 bases from J, with 18 bases between. Per the germline V gene, CDR1 is SEHNR and CDR2 is FQNEAQ (reference sequence). This CDR3 comprises 17 residues. The DNA of the CDR3 is TGTGCCAGCAGCTTAGCATCGGGAGGCCGCCTGAGCACTGAAGCTTTCTTT. Residues: CASSLASGGRLSTEAFF.

The rearrangement uses TRBV6-6 and TRBJ1-4; 7 bases align to TRBD1. CDR3 length: 16 residues. V was pared by 2 bases and J by 3 bases, with 6 bases of the junction left unmatched. Germline CDR1 and CDR2: MNHNY and SVGAGI (reference sequence). CDR3 protein: CASSYEHRGPNEKLFF. In nucleotides, the CDR3 is TGTGCCAGCAGTTACGAACACAGGGGCCCTAATGAAAAACTGTTTTTT.

The chain links TRBV28 to TRBJ1-2; D unclear. Trimming took off 5 bases at V and 7 bases at J, with 2 bases between the two ends. Germline V gene data show CDR1 as MDHEN and CDR2 as SYDVKM. The CDR3 contains 9 residues. CDR3 sequence: CASSRGYTF. In DNA, the CDR3 is TGTGCCAGCAGTCGTGGCTACACCTTC.

The CDR3 sequence is CSVEDRGQSTDTQYF. The CDR3 DNA is TGCAGCGTTGAAGACAGAGGACAGTCCACAGATACGCAGTATTTT. V is TRBV29-1 and J is TRBJ2-3, with D tentatively TRBD1 (6 bases). This CDR3 has 15 amino acids. Germline V gives CDR1 SQVTM, CDR2 ANQGSEA. Deletions cut 0 bases from V and 2 bases from J, with 12 bases between.

The chain is built from TRBV2 and TRBJ1-1; D might be TRBD1 (6 bases). Trimming pared 6 bases from V and 0 bases from J, leaving 11 bases between. This CDR3 has 14 amino acids. Germline CDR1 is SNHLY and CDR2 is FYNNEI. CDR3 bases: TGTGCCAGCAGGGACAGAAAGATGAACACTGAAGCTTTCTTT. Protein product: CASRDRKMNTEAFF.

The CDR3 reads CASRGTTRDSEAFF. The CDR3 nucleotides are TGTGCCAGCAGAGGTACGACCAGGGATTCTGAAGCTTTCTTT. This chain links TRBV7-2 with TRBJ1-1; TRBD1 might be the D (5 bases). Germline V gene sequence: CDR1 SGHTA, CDR2 FQGNSA. V lost 6 bases and J 6 bases, leaving 17 bases between the germline ends. The CDR3 length is 14 residues.

The chain recombines TRBV19 with TRBJ1-2, with D possibly being TRBD1 (6 bases). CDR3 size: 13 residues. Per the germline V gene, CDR1 is LNHDA and CDR2 is SQIVND (reference sequence). Deletions cut 3 bases from V and 6 bases from J, with 11 bases between. This CDR3 reads CASSMRGLNGYTF. In DNA, the CDR3 is TGTGCCAGTAGTATGCGGGGGCTTAATGGCTACACCTTC.

This clone was recorded a few times. The rearrangement links TRBV19 to TRBJ1-5; tentatively, D is TRBD1 (5 bases). This CDR3 region has 17 residues. From germline, CDR1 is LNHDA and CDR2 SQIVND (reference sequence). V lost 0 bases and J 3 bases, leaving 15 bases between the germline ends. This CDR3 reads CASSIDPRDSFNQPQHF. The CDR3 coding sequence is TGTGCCAGTAGTATAGACCCCCGGGACTCCTTCAATCAGCCCCAGCATTTT.

This clone was seen only once. The chain joins TRBV19 to TRBJ1-5, with 7 nucleotides matching TRBD1. Germline V gene lookup returns CDR1 LNHDA and CDR2 SQIVND (reference sequence). The J segment lost 0 bases and the V segment lost 6 bases, leaving 5 bases of the junction unmatched. CDR3 length equals 15 residues. The CDR3, as DNA: TGTGCCAGTAGCACCACAGGGGATAGCAATCAGCCCCAGCATTTT. Protein: CASSTTGDSNQPQHF.

This rearrangement joins TRBV12-5 to TRBJ1-2; D perhaps matches TRBD1 (6 bases). This CDR3 is built from 12 residues. Germline V gene data show CDR1 as LGHNT and CDR2 as FRNRAP. Trimming removed 7 bases from V and 5 bases from J, with 11 bases in between. This CDR3 reads CASAADSYGYTF. CDR3 in DNA: TGTGCTAGTGCCGCGGACAGTTATGGCTACACCTTC.

The gene calls are TRBV11-2 and TRBJ2-7; 9 bases agree with TRBD1. The CDR3 loop spans 13 amino acids. CDR1 and CDR2 from the germline V gene are SGHAT and FQNNGV. Trimming took 3 bases from V and 6 from J; bases not matched to a gene: 3. The chain's CDR3 is CASSLTGGLEQYF. CDR3 DNA sequence: TGTGCCAGCAGCTTGACAGGGGGGCTCGAGCAGTACTTC.

This clone was observed a few times. V gene TRBV2 combines with J gene TRBJ1-2; TRBD1 matches 7 bases. Unmatched junction bases numbered 17, after V lost 8 bases and J lost 8 bases. The length of the CDR3 is 15 residues. CDR1 is SNHLY, CDR2 FYNNEI, per germline. The CDR3 nucleotides are TGTGCCAGCCCGTTACTCTCACAGGGGAGGAACGGCTACACCTTC. Amino acid sequence: CASPLLSQGRNGYTF.